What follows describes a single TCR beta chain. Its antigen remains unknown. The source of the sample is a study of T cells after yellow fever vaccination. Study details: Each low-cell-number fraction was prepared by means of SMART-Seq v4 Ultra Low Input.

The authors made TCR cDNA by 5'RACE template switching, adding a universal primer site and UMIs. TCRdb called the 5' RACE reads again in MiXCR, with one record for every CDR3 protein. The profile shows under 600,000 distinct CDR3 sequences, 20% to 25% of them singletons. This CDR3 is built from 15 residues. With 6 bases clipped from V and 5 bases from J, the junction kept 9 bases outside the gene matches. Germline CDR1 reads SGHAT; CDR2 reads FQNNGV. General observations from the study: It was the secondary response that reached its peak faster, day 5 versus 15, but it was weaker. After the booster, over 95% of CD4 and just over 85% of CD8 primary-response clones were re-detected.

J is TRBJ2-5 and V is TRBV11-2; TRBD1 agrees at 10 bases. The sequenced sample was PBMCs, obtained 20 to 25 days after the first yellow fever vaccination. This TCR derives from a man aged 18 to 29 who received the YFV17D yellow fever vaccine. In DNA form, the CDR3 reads TGTGCCAGCAGTCCCCGGGACAGGGGAGAGGAGACCCAGTACTTC. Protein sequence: CASSPRDRGEETQYF.